This is a list of T cell receptor beta chains from one sample in a study of blood T cell repertoires in COVID-19. The protocol was immunoSEQ multiplex PCR, while the TCRdb copy is restricted to in-frame clones and leaves out a portion. Of 250,000 to 300,000 clones listed, approximately 80% are singletons. Sequencing used peripheral blood. These receptors all stem from a woman aged 60 to 75 with active or convalescent COVID-19. The CDR3 runs from the conserved cysteine through the conserved F or W. A D gene is named only where the DNA matches it firmly. Rows give clone size only sometimes, using once, few, many, or a class for an expanded clone.

>TRBJ2-1|once|TRBV7-3|TRBD2
CASSQTSGGYNEQFF
TGTGCCAGCAGCCAGACTAGCGGGGGCTACAATGAGCAGTTCTTC
>TRBJ1-2|NA|TRBV20-1|NA
CSRRGTYGYTF
TGCAGCCGCCGCGGTACCTATGGCTACACCTTC
>TRBJ1-1|NA|TRBV10-3|NA
CAISERVVGTEAFF
TGTGCCATCAGTGAGCGGGTGGTTGGGACTGAAGCTTTCTTT
>TRBJ1-3|NA|TRBV5-8|NA
CASSLVGARGNTIYF
TGTGCCAGCAGCTTGGTGGGGGCGCGCGGAAACACCATATATTTT
>TRBJ2-7|NA|TRBV27|TRBD1
CASSWGDRGLDEQYF
TGTGCCAGCAGTTGGGGGGACAGGGGGTTGGACGAGCAGTACTTC
>TRBJ2-7|few|TRBV2|NA
CASRGGTRRGEQYF
TGTGCCAGCAGGGGGGGGACACGGCGGGGCGAGCAGTACTTC
>TRBJ2-5|NA|TRBV2|NA
CASSRRGLQETQYF
TGTGCCAGCAGTCGTAGGGGGTTACAAGAGACCCAGTACTTC
>TRBJ1-4|once|TRBV5-1|NA
CASSLPEGATNEKLFF
TGCGCCAGCAGCTTACCCGAGGGGGCAACTAATGAAAAACTGTTTTTT
>TRBJ1-3|NA|TRBV5-1|TRBD1
CASSPQGVSGNTIYF
TGCGCCAGCAGCCCACAGGGGGTCTCCGGAAACACCATATATTTT
>TRBJ2-1|NA|TRBV11-2|TRBD2
CASSEREGREQFF
TGTGCCAGCAGCGAACGGGAGGGAAGAGAGCAGTTCTTC
>TRBJ2-2|NA|TRBV19|TRBD1
CASRRTGEGTGELFF
TGTGCCAGTAGAAGGACAGGGGAGGGAACCGGGGAGCTGTTTTTT
>TRBJ1-5|NA|TRBV15|NA
CATSRDGGRVRPQHF
TGTGCCACCAGCAGAGACGGAGGGCGAGTAAGGCCCCAGCATTTT
>TRBJ2-7|NA|TRBV27|NA
CASSLRPGARTSYEQYF
TGTGCCAGCAGTTTACGGCCAGGGGCCAGGACCTCCTACGAGCAGTACTTC
>TRBJ1-6|NA|TRBV7-9|NA
CASSSLNSPLHF
TGTGCCAGCAGCTCCCTCAATTCACCCCTCCACTTT